Each of the 9 T cell receptor beta chains below was sequenced from the same sample in a study of T cells in women clearing cervical HPV infection (dated 2018 in TCRdb). Receptors were amplified or captured by the immunoSEQ multiplex PCR assay. Sourced from immuneACCESS, this table was stored by TCRdb with only in-frame sequences that have V and J called. A share of the clones is absent; for the studies checked, an unresolved V gene accounts for under half, and the remainder has no known explanation. The table for this sample lists tens of thousands of clones. The ten largest clones represent 1.4% of the sample. Sequencing was performed on blood buffy coat. All receptors derive from a woman aged 18 to 75 with a cervical HPV16 infection that either progressed to CIN3+ or cleared (not recorded which).

A remark on this clone: The read terminates 3 residues ahead of where the CDR3 ends, so the germline J gene completes it. The rearrangement joins TRBV18 to TRBJ1-1; D is possibly TRBD1 (5 bases). V lost 3 bases and J lost 7, with 18 bases in between. The CDR3 is 15 amino acids. CDR1 is KGHSH and CDR2 is LQKENI in the germline V gene. CDR3 sequence reads: CASSPTTAGKGEAFF. The DNA read from the CDR3 is TGTGCCAGCTCACCCACGACAGCAGGGAAGGGTGAA. Full variable domain (outside the CDR3, taken from reference TRBV18 and TRBJ1-1): NAGVMQNPRHLVRRRGQEARLRCSPMKGHSHVYWYRQLPEEGLKFMVYLQKENIIDESGMPKERFSAEFPKEGPSILRIQQVVRGDSAAYFCASSPTTAGKGEAFFGQGTRLTVV.

As concerns this clone: Sequencing ends 3 residues short of the CDR3 end; the germline J gene provides the rest. This rearrangement joins TRBV5-1 to TRBJ2-1, with TRBD2 matching 11 bases. Germline CDR1 and CDR2: SGHRS and YFSETQ. With 7 bases clipped from V and 9 bases from J, the junction kept 9 bases outside the gene matches. CDR3 length: 14 amino acids. CDR3 residues: CASWLLAGVGEQFF. The DNA read from the CDR3 is TGCGCCAGCTGGTTACTAGCGGGAGTGGGTGAG.

Concerning this clone itself: The read finishes 3 residues shy of the CDR3 end, and the germline J gene is used to complete it. The chain has TRBV6-4 and TRBJ2-4; no clear D. This CDR3 has 14 amino acids. The V gene lost 0 bases and the J gene lost 7 bases, with 10 bases spanning the gap. CDR1 and CDR2 (germline): MRHNA, SNTAGT. This CDR3 is CASSDSNPANIQYF. CDR3 DNA (partial): TGTGCCAGCAGTGACTCGAATCCTGCGAACATT.

About this clone: Sequencing ends 3 residues short of the CDR3 end; the germline J gene provides the rest. The rearrangement joins TRBV7-9 to TRBJ1-1, with 7 positions matching TRBD1. Germline V gene data show CDR1 as SEHNR and CDR2 as FQNEAQ (reference sequence). This CDR3 has 14 amino acids. Partial CDR3 DNA: TGTGCCAGCAGCCAAGGGACAGCACAAGAGACA. This encodes CASSQGTAQET. The full CDR3 reads CASSQGTAQETAFF.

Worth noting for this clone: The read falls 3 residues short of the CDR3 end, and the missing part is taken from the germline J gene. J is TRBJ1-4 and V is TRBV6-2 or TRBV6-3; 7 bases map to TRBD1. Germline values: CDR1 MNHEY, CDR2 SVGEGT. V shed 6 bases, J shed 0 bases, and the junction held 4 bases outside the gene matches. The CDR3 has 15 residues. The CDR3 DNA, read in part, is TGTGCCAGCAGCCAGCAGGGGGCAACTAATGAAAAA. Its translation is CASSQQGATNEK. The entire CDR3 protein reads CASSQQGATNEKLFF.

As to this clone: From the germline J gene comes the end of the CDR3, since the read stops 3 residues before it. The gene calls are TRBV19 and TRBJ1-2; TRBD1 aligns across 11 bases. J gave up 4 bases and V 6 bases, and 4 bases lay outside the gene matches. Germline V gene data show CDR1 as LNHDA and CDR2 as SQIVND (reference sequence). The CDR3 totals 14 residues. CDR3 sequence: CASRRDRGIYGYTF. CDR3 DNA (partial): TGTGCCAGTAGGAGGGACAGGGGGATCTATGGC.

As concerns this clone: The read stops 3 residues short of the end of the CDR3; the missing end is completed from the germline J gene. The chain joins TRBV19 to TRBJ2-7, with 13 bases that match TRBD2. CDR1 LNHDA and CDR2 SQIVND come from the germline V gene (reference sequence). This CDR3 spans 15 amino acids. V was clipped by 1 base and J by 3 bases; unmatched bases: 0. Incomplete CDR3 DNA: TGTGCCAGTAGTATAGGGACTAGCGGGAGCTACGAG. Amino acids: CASSIGTSGSYE. The whole CDR3 region reads CASSIGTSGSYEQYF.

For this clone: From the germline J gene comes the end of the CDR3, since the read stops 3 residues before it. V is TRBV29-1 and J is TRBJ2-5; 7 bases line up with TRBD2. The CDR3 sequence is 14 residues long. Germline values: CDR1 SQVTM, CDR2 ANQGSEA. The junction had 9 bases not matched to a gene; V was cut back by 6 bases and J by 2 bases. The CDR3 spells CSVGTTFQQETQYF. The CDR3 bases that were read are TGCAGCGTGGGGACTACCTTTCAACAAGAGACC.

About this clone itself: Sequencing ends 3 residues short of the CDR3 end; the germline J gene provides the rest. The rearrangement links TRBV7-3 to TRBJ2-1; 10 nucleotides line up with TRBD2. Trimming took 4 bases from V and 8 from J; bases not matched to a gene: 8. The CDR3 has 15 amino acids. Germline values: CDR1 SGHTA, CDR2 FQGTGA. The CDR3 bases that were read are TGTGCCAGCAGCTCTAGCGGGAGAGTCTGGGATGAG. Protein product: CASSSSGRVWDE. The full CDR3 reads CASSSSGRVWDEQFF.